What follows describes a single T cell receptor beta chain. CDR1 and CDR2 from the germline V gene are LGHNA and YSLEER. This CDR3 spans 16 amino acids. Trimming took off 0 bases at V and 0 bases at J, with 12 bases between the two ends. The data originate from a study of T-cell memory formation after mild COVID-19. MiXCR, applied by TCRdb to the 5' RACE reads, yields one record per CDR3 protein. The table records a few hundred thousand distinct CDR3 sequences, around a sixth of them present only once. Source material: PBMCs or a T cell subset sorted from them (not recorded which). The receptor comes from a young man who had mild COVID-19 (a few samples of this study predate the infection). Cell type and time point are not known. This chain links TRBV4-3 with TRBJ2-7; D is unresolved. The CDR3 nucleotides are TGCGCCAGCAGCCAAGAGGACCATCGACTCTCCTACGAGCAGTACTTC. It translates to CASSQEDHRLSYEQYF.